This note documents a single T cell receptor (beta chain) sequence. Trimming left V 1 base short and J 5 bases short, with 16 bases between. Germline CDR1 is LGHDT and CDR2 is YNNKEL (reference sequence). This CDR3 contains 16 residues. The source of the sample is a study of control samples from healthy donors and cancer patients. TCRdb keeps only in-frame clones here, not all; method: immunoSEQ multiplex PCR. The sample has 130,000 to 150,000 clones, 90% to 95% seen once. The chain recombines TRBV3-1 (or the pseudogene TRBV3-2) with TRBJ2-3; perhaps TRBD2 as D (7 bases). This sequence was found in a man aged 55 to 70 with colorectal cancer. The sample comprised PBMCs. The CDR3 DNA reads TGTGCCAGCAGCCAAGGGGGGGGCGCCCACATAGATACGCAGTATTTT. Amino acids: CASSQGGGAHIDTQYF.